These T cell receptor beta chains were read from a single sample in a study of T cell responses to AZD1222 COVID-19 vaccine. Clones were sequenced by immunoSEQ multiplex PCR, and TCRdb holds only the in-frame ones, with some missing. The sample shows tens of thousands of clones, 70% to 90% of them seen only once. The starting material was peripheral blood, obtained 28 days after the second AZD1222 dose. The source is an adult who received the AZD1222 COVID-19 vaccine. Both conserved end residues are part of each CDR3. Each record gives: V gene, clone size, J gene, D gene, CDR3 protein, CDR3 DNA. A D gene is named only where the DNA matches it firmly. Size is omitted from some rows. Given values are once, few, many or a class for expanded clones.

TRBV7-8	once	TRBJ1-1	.	CASSLRGLNTEAFF	TGTGCCAGCAGCTTGAGGGGATTGAACACTGAAGCTTTCTTT
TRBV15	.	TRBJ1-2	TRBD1	CATSTHRGLNYGYTF	TGTGCCACCAGCACCCACAGGGGCCTAAACTATGGCTACACCTTC
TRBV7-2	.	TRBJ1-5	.	CASSATRTDQPQHF	TGTGCCAGCAGCGCAACGAGAACAGATCAGCCCCAGCATTTT
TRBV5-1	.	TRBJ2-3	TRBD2	CASSLLTSGGGDTQYF	TGCGCCAGCAGCTTGTTAACTAGCGGGGGCGGAGATACGCAGTATTTT
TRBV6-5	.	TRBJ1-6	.	CASTRSGVAPLHF	TGTGCCAGTACCCGTTCGGGGGTGGCACCCCTCCACTTT
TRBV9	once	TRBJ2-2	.	CASSVDWAGELFF	TGTGCCAGCAGCGTAGATTGGGCCGGGGAGCTGTTTTTT
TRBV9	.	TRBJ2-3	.	CASSVDNRFTDTQYF	TGTGCCAGCAGCGTAGACAACAGATTCACAGATACGCAGTATTTT
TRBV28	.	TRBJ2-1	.	CASNFGPKQFF	TGTGCCAGCAATTTTGGTCCAAAGCAGTTCTTC
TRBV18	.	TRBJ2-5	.	CASSPRERETQYF	TGTGCCAGCTCACCCAGGGAGCGAGAGACCCAGTACTTC
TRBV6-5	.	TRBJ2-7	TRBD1	CAGGTGLKYEQYF	TGTGCCGGCGGGACAGGGTTGAAGTACGAGCAGTACTTC
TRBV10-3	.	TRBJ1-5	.	CAISEQGRGQPQHF	TGTGCCATCAGTGAGCAGGGGCGCGGGCAGCCCCAGCATTTT
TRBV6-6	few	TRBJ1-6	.	CASSFMGPPDNSPLHF	TGTGCCAGCAGCTTCATGGGGCCTCCTGATAATTCACCCCTCCACTTT
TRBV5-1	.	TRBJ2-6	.	CASSGRRGGANVLTF	TGCGCCAGCAGCGGAAGACGTGGTGGGGCCAACGTCCTGACTTTC
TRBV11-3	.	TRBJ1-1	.	CASSLAENTEAFF	TGTGCCAGCAGCTTAGCTGAGAACACTGAAGCTTTCTTT
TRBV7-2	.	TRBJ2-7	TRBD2	CASSLGVGGGTGEQYF	TGTGCCAGCAGCTTAGGAGTGGGCGGGGGGACCGGCGAGCAGTACTTC
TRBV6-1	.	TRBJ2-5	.	CASSELSGYQETQYF	TGTGCCAGCAGTGAACTGTCGGGGTACCAAGAGACCCAGTACTTC
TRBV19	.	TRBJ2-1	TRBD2	CASSIAGVRGIQFF	TGTGCCAGTAGTATTGCGGGGGTGCGGGGGATTCAGTTCTTC
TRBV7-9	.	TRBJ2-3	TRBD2	CASKLSGGADTQYF	TGTGCCAGCAAACTAAGCGGGGGGGCCGATACGCAGTATTTT
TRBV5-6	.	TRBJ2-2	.	CASSDYMNTGELFF	TGTGCCAGCAGCGATTATATGAACACCGGGGAGCTGTTTTTT
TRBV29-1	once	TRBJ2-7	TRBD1	CSVLDRGDEQYF	TGCAGCGTCCTCGACAGGGGGGACGAGCAGTACTTC
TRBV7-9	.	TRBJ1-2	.	CASSLLEVGVYGYTF	TGTGCCAGCAGCTTGTTAGAGGTTGGGGTGTATGGCTACACCTTC
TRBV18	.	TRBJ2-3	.	CASSRSRTDTQYF	TGTGCCAGCTCACGTTCACGCACAGATACGCAGTATTTT